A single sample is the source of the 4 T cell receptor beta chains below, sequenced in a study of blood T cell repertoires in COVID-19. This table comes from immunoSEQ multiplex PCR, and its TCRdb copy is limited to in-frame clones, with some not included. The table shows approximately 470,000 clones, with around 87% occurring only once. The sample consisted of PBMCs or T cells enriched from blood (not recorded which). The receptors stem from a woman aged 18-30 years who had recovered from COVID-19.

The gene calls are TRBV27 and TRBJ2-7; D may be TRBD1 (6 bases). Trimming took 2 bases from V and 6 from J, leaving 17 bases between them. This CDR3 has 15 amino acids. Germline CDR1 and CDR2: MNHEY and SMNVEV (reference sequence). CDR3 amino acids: CASSLSLAGVGEQYF. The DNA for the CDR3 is TGTGCCAGCAGTTTAAGTTTGGCAGGGGTGGGCGAGCAGTACTTC.

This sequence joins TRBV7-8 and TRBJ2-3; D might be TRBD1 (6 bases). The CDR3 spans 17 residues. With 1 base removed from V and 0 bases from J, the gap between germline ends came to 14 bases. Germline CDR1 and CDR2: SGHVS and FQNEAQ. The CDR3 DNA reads TGTGCCAGCAGCTTAGGGGGGCCCACAGCTAGCACAGATACGCAGTATTTT. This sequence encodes CASSLGGPTASTDTQYF.

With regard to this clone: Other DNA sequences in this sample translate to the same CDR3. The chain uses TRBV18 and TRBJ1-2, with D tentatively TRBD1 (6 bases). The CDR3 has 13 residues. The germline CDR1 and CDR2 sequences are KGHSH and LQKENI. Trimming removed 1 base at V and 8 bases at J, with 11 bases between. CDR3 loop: CASSPRSGDGYTF. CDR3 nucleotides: TGTGCCAGCTCACCACGATCAGGGGACGGCTACACCTTC. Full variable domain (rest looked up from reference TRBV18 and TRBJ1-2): NAGVMQNPRHLVRRRGQEARLRCSPMKGHSHVYWYRQLPEEGLKFMVYLQKENIIDESGMPKERFSAEFPKEGPSILRIQQVVRGDSAAYFCASSPRSGDGYTFGSGTRLTVV.

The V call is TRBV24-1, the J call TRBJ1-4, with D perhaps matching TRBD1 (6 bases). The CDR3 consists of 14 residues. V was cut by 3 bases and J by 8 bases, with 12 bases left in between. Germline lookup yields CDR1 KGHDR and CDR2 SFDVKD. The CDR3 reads CATSDLQGREKLFF. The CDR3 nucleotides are TGTGCCACCAGTGATCTTCAGGGGCGGGAAAAACTGTTTTTT.